This passage covers 10 T cell receptor beta chains from one sample sequenced in a study of blood T cell repertoires in COVID-19. Generated by immunoSEQ multiplex PCR, the TCRdb table keeps only in-frame clones and is missing some. The sample holds about 190,000 clones, less than 85% seen once. The sample consisted of peripheral blood. Receptors were obtained from a man between 45 and 60 years old who had recovered from COVID-19.

The chain is built from TRBV7-2 and TRBJ2-2; perhaps TRBD2 as D (6 bases). Germline lookup yields CDR1 SGHTA and CDR2 FQGNSA. This CDR3 region has 18 residues. The V end was cut by 1 base, the J end by 4 bases, with 19 bases between. The CDR3 DNA reads TGTGCCAGCAGCTTAGATAGTAGTCTAGCGACAATCACCGGGGAGCTGTTTTTT. Amino acid sequence: CASSLDSSLATITGELFF.

The chain is built from TRBV11-2 and TRBJ1-3, with a possible D match to TRBD1 (6 bases). The V gene lost 6 bases and the J gene lost 2 bases, with 17 bases spanning the gap. Germline CDR1 is SGHAT and CDR2 is FQNNGV. The CDR3 runs 16 residues. The CDR3 DNA reads as TGTGCCAGCAGTCATAACGCGGCAGGGGCTGGAAACACCATATATTTT. It yields the protein CASSHNAAGAGNTIYF. Full variable domain (missing parts from reference TRBV11-2 and TRBJ1-3): EAGVAQSPRYKIIEKRQSVAFWCNPISGHATLYWYQQILGQGPKLLIQFQNNGVVDDSQLPKDRFSAERLKGVDSTLKIQPAKLEDSAVYLCASSHNAAGAGNTIYFGEGSWLTVV.

The V call is TRBV27, the J call TRBJ2-7; 9 nucleotides line up with TRBD1. This CDR3 region has 16 residues. J gave up 3 bases and V 0 bases, and 6 bases lay outside the gene matches. Germline V gene lookup returns CDR1 MNHEY and CDR2 SMNVEV (reference sequence). In DNA form, the CDR3 reads TGTGCCAGCAGTTTATCGTGGACAGGGGTTCTCTACGAGCAGTACTTC. Its protein product is CASSLSWTGVLYEQYF.

This clone was seen only a few times. This rearrangement joins TRBV24-1 to TRBJ1-5; D perhaps matches TRBD1 (5 bases). Germline V gene lookup returns CDR1 KGHDR and CDR2 SFDVKD. The CDR3 spans 14 residues. The V end was cut by 8 bases, the J end by 4 bases, with 14 bases between. This CDR3 reads CATIITNRNQPQHF. The CDR3 coding sequence is TGTGCCACCATTATAACTAACAGGAATCAGCCCCAGCATTTT.

The chain links TRBV18 to TRBJ2-1; 9 bases align to TRBD1. CDR1 and CDR2 from the germline V gene are KGHSH and LQKENI. The ends lost 0 bases at V and 3 bases at J; junction bases unmatched: 0. This CDR3 is built from 15 residues. CDR3 loop: CASSPPTGGYNEQFF. The CDR3 coding sequence is TGTGCCAGCTCACCACCGACAGGGGGCTACAATGAGCAGTTCTTC.

This chain uses TRBV18 with TRBJ2-6; TRBD1 is a possible D gene (6 bases). The CDR3 has 18 amino acids. The V end lost 1 base, the J end lost 3 bases, and 16 bases lay between the germline ends. Germline V gives CDR1 KGHSH, CDR2 LQKENI. This CDR3 is CASSPRTASPGGANVLTF. CDR3 coding DNA: TGTGCCAGCTCACCACGGACAGCCTCTCCAGGTGGGGCCAACGTCCTGACTTTC. The entire variable domain, with the rest obtained from reference TRBV18 and TRBJ2-6, is as follows: NAGVMQNPRHLVRRRGQEARLRCSPMKGHSHVYWYRQLPEEGLKFMVYLQKENIIDESGMPKERFSAEFPKEGPSILRIQQVVRGDSAAYFCASSPRTASPGGANVLTFGAGSRLTVL.

The V and J genes are TRBV19 and TRBJ2-3; 7 bases are a match to TRBD2. Germline V gene sequence: CDR1 LNHDA, CDR2 SQIVND (reference sequence). The CDR3 runs 11 residues. Trimming removed 7 bases from V and 9 bases from J; junction bases left unmatched: 4. The CDR3 bases are TGTGCCAGTAAGGCTAGCGGAACGCAGTATTTT. The encoded protein is CASKASGTQYF. Drawing the rest from reference TRBV19 and TRBJ2-3, the complete variable domain is DGGITQSPKYLFRKEGQNVTLSCEQNLNHDAMYWYRQDPGQGLRLIYYSQIVNDFQKGDIAEGYSVSREKKESFPLTVTSAQKNPTAFYLCASKASGTQYFGPGTRLTVL.

The chain links TRBV5-1 to TRBJ1-4; D is ambiguous. Germline assignment: CDR1 SGHRS and CDR2 YFSETQ. The CDR3 consists of 15 residues. Trimming shortened V by 2 bases and J by 8 bases, and 16 bases separated the two germline ends. Here the CDR3 reads CASSFTSSREEKLFF. DNA for the CDR3: TGCGCCAGCAGCTTTACGTCTTCCCGCGAGGAAAAACTGTTTTTT.

The chain employs TRBV7-2 and TRBJ2-3, with TRBD1 matching over 7 bases. V was pared by 0 bases and J by 9 bases, with 6 bases of the junction left unmatched. This CDR3 is built from 14 residues. In germline, CDR1 is SGHTA, CDR2 FQGNSA. The CDR3 DNA sequence: TGTGCCAGCAGCTTAGCCGGACGGGACAGCACGCAGTATTTT. Encoded protein: CASSLAGRDSTQYF.

This chain joins TRBV5-4 and TRBJ1-2, with D unclear. Germline V gene lookup returns CDR1 SGHNT and CDR2 YYREEE (reference sequence). Trimming stripped 3 bases from V and 4 bases from J, with 10 bases between. CDR3 length: 13 residues. The CDR3 protein is CASSSQNFYGYTF. CDR3 DNA sequence: TGTGCCAGCAGCTCCCAAAACTTCTATGGCTACACCTTC.